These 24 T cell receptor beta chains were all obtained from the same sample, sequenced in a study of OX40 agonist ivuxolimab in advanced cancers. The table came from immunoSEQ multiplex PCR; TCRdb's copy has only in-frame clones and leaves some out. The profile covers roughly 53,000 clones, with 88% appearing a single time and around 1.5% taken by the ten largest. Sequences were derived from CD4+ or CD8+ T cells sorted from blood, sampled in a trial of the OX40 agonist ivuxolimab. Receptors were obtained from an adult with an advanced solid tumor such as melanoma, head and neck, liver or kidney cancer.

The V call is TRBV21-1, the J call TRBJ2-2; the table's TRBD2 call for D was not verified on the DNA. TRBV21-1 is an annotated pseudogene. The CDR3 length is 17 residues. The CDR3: CASSSPGLAGGHGELFF. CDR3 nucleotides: TGTGCCAGCAGCTCCCCGGGACTAGCGGGGGGGCACGGGGAGCTGTTTTTT.

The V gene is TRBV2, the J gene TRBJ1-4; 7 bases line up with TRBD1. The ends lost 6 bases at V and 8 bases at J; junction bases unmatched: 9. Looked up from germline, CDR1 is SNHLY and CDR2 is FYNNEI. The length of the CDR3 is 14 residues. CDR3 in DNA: TGTGCCAGCAGGGGGGACAGACAGGGCGAAAAACTGTTTTTT. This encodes CASRGDRQGEKLFF.

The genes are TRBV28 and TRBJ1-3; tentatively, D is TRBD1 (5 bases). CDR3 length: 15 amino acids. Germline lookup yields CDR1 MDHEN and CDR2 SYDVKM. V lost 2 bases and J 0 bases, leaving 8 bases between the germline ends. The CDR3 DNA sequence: TGTGCCAGCAGTTTAGGGCAGGGCTCTGGAAACACCATATATTTT. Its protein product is CASSLGQGSGNTIYF.

The CDR3 DNA reads TGCGCCAGCAGGGGACAGGGGGAAGAAAACACCATATATTTT. This translates into CASRGQGEENTIYF. V gene TRBV10-2 combines with J gene TRBJ1-3; 11 bases are a match to TRBD1. V gave up 6 bases and J gave up 6 bases; unmatched junction bases: 4. Germline CDR1 reads WSHSY; CDR2 reads SAAADI. The CDR3 consists of 14 residues.

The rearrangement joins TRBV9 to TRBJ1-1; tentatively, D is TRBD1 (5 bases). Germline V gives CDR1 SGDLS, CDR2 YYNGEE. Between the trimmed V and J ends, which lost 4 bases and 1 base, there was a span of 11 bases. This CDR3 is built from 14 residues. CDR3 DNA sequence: TGTGCCAGCAGCCCGGGGGGGTCGAACACTGAAGCTTTCTTT. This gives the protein CASSPGGSNTEAFF.

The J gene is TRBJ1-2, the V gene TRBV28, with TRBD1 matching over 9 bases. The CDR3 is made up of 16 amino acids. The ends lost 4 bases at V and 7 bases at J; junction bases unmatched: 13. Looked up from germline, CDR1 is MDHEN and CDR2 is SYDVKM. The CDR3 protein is CASSSRGQGNAGGYTF. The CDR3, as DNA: TGTGCCAGCAGTTCACGGGGACAGGGAAACGCGGGTGGCTACACCTTC.

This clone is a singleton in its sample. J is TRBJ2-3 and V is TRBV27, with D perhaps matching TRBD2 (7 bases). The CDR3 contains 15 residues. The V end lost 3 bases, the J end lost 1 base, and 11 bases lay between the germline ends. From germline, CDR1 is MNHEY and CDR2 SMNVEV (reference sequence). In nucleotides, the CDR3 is TGTGCCAGCAGTTTCAGGGGAGGGGGCACAGATACGCAGTATTTT. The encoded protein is CASSFRGGGTDTQYF.

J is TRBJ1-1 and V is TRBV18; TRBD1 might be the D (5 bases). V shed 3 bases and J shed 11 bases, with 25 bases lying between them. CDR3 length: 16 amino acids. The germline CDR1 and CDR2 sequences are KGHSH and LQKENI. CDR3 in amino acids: CASSPNPLGGGMNAFF. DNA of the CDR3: TGTGCCAGCTCACCCAATCCGCTTGGCGGGGGTATGAACGCTTTCTTT.

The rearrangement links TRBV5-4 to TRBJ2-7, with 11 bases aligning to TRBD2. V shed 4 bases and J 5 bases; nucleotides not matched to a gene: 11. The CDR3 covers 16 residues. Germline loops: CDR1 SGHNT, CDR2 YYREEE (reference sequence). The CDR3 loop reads CASSMGQGLAVNEQYF. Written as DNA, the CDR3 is TGTGCCAGCAGCATGGGACAGGGACTAGCGGTCAACGAGCAGTACTTC.

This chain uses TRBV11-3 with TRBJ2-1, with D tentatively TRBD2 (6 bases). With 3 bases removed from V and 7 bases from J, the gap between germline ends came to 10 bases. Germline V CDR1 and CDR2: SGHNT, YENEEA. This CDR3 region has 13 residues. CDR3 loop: CASSLGTLNEQFF. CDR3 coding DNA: TGTGCCAGCAGCTTGGGGACTCTTAATGAGCAGTTCTTC.

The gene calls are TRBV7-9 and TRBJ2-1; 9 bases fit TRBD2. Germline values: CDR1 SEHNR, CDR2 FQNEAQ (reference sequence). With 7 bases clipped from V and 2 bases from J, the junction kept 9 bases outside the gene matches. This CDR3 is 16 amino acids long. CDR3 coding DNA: TGTGCCAGCACCCTCGGACTAGCGAGGGCCTACAATGAGCAGTTCTTC. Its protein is CASTLGLARAYNEQFF.

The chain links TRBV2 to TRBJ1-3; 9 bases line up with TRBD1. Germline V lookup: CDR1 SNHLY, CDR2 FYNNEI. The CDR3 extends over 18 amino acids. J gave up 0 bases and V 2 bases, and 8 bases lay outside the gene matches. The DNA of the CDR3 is TGTGCCAGCAGTGAACTAAGGACAGGGGCACTCTCTGGAAACACCATATATTTT. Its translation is CASSELRTGALSGNTIYF. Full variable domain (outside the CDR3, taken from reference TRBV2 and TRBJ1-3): EPEVTQTPSHQVTQMGQEVILRCVPISNHLYFYWYRQILGQKVEFLVSFYNNEISEKSEIFDDQFSVERPDGSNFTLKIRSTKLEDSAMYFCASSELRTGALSGNTIYFGEGSWLTVV.

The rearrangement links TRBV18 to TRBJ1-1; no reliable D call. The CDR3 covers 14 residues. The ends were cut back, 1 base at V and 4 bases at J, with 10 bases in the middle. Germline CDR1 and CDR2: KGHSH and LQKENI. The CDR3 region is CASSPRQRTTEAFF. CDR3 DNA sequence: TGTGCCAGCTCACCACGACAAAGGACCACTGAAGCTTTCTTT.

In DNA form, the CDR3 reads TGTGCCAGCAGCATCCAAGGGGCGACTGGAAACACCATATATTTT. It codes for CASSIQGATGNTIYF. V usage is TRBV9 and J usage is TRBJ1-3, with D possibly TRBD1 on 5 matching bases. The V end was cut by 4 bases, the J end by 2 bases, with 13 bases between. CDR3 length equals 15 residues. Germline CDR1 reads SGDLS; CDR2 reads YYNGEE.

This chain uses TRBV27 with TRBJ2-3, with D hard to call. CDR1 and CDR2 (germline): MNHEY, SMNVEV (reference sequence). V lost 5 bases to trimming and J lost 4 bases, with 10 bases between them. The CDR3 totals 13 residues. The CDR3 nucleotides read TGTGCCAGCAGTCCCCTAGACGCAGATACGCAGTATTTT. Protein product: CASSPLDADTQYF.

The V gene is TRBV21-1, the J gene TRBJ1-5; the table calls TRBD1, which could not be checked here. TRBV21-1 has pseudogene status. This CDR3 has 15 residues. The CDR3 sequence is CASKEGAGGNQPQHF. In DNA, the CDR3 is TGTGCCAGCAAAGAGGGGGCAGGCGGGAATCAGCCCCAGCATTTT.

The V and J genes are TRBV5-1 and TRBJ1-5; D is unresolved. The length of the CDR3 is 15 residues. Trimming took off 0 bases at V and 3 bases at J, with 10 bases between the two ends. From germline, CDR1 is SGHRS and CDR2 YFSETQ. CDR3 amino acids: CASSLVGSPNQPQHF. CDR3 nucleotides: TGCGCCAGCAGCTTGGTCGGGTCCCCCAATCAGCCCCAGCATTTT.

The CDR3 sequence: CASRRAHSLPTEAFF. DNA for the CDR3: TGTGCCAGCAGAAGAGCGCACAGTTTACCCACTGAAGCTTTCTTT. The chain is built from TRBV6-5 and TRBJ1-1; D unresolved. The ends were cut back, 6 bases at V and 4 bases at J, with 18 bases in the middle. Germline assignment: CDR1 MNHEY and CDR2 SVGAGI. CDR3 length: 15 residues.

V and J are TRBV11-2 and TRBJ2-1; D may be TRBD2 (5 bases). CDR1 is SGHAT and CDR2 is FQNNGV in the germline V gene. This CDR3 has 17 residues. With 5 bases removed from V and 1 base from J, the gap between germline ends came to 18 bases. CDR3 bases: TGTGCCAGCAGCAGATCGGCGGCTAGCATGTCCTACAATGAGCAGTTCTTC. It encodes CASSRSAASMSYNEQFF.

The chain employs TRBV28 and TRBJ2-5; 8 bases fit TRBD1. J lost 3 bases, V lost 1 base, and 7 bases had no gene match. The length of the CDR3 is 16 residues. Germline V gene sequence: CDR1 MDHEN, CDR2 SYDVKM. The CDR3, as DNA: TGTGCCAGCAGTTTATCCCCCGGACAGGGAGAAGAGACCCAGTACTTC. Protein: CASSLSPGQGEETQYF.

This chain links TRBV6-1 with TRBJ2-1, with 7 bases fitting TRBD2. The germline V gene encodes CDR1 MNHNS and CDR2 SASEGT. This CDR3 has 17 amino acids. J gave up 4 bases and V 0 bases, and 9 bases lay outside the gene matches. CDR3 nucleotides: TGTGCCAGCAGTGAAGCGGGACCGGGGGGTCCATACAATGAGCAGTTCTTC. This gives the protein CASSEAGPGGPYNEQFF.

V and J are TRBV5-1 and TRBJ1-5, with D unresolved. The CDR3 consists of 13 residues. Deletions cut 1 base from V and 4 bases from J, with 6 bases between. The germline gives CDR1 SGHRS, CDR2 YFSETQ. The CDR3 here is CASSLTGNQPQHF. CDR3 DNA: TGCGCCAGCAGCTTGACGGGAAATCAGCCCCAGCATTTT.

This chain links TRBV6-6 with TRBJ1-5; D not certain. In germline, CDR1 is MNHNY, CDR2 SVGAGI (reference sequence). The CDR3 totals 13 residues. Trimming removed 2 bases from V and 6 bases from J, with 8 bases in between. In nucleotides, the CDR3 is TGTGCCAGCAGTTACCCCGGAACTCAGCCCCAGCATTTT. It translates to CASSYPGTQPQHF.

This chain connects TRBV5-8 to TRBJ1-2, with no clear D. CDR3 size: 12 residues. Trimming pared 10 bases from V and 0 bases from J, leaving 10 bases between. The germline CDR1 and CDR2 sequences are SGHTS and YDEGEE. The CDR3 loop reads CADRVANYGYTF. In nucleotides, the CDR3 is TGTGCCGATAGGGTAGCTAACTATGGCTACACCTTC.